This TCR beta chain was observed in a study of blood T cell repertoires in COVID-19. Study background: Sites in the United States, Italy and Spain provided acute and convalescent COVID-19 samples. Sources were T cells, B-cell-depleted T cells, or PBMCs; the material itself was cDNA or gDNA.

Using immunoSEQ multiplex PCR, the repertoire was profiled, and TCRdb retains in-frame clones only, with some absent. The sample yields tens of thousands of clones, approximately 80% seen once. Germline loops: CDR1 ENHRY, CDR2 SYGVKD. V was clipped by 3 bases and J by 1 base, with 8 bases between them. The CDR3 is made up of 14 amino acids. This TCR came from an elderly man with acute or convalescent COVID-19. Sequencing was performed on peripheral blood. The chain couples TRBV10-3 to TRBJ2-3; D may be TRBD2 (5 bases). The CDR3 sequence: CAISERAGTDTQYF. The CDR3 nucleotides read TGTGCCATCAGTGAAAGAGCGGGCACAGATACGCAGTATTTT.